The table lists the clone carrying this TCR beta chain with a few counts. The sample is drawn from a study of response to subunit inactivated influenza vaccine. The CDR3 totals 15 residues. V lost 7 bases, J lost 0 bases, and 14 bases lay in between. MiXCR, applied by TCRdb to the RT-PCR reads, yields one record per CDR3 protein. The sample yields 170,000 or so distinct CDR3 sequences, approximately 11% seen once. The TCR was taken from a man aged 50-75 years who received an inactivated influenza vaccine. The source was CD8+ T cells sorted from PBMCs, collected around 25 months after vaccination. The V and J genes are TRBV12-3 or TRBV12-4 and TRBJ2-3; no reliable D call. CDR3 loop: CASTLGDASTDTQYF. DNA for the CDR3: TGTGCCAGCACCTTAGGAGACGCTAGCACAGATACGCAGTATTTT.